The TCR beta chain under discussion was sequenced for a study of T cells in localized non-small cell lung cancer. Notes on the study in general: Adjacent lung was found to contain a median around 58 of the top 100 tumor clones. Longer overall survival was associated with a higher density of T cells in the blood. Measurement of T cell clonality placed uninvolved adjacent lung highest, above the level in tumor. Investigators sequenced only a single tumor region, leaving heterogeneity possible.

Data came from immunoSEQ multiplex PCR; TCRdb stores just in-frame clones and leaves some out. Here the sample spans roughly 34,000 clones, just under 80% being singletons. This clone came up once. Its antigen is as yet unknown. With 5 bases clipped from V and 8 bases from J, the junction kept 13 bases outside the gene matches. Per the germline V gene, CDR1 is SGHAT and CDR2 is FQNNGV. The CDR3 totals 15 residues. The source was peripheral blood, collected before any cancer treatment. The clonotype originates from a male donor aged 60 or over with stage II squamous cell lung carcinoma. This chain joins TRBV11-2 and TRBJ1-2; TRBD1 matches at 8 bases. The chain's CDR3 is CASSEKRTGRSGYTF. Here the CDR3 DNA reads TGTGCCAGCAGCGAGAAGCGGACAGGGAGGAGCGGCTACACCTTC.